These 15 T cell receptor beta chains were sequenced from one sample in a study of T cell repertoires in cytomegalovirus infection. TCRdb recomputed calls from the reads with MiXCR, one row per CDR3 protein. Altogether some 500,000 distinct CDR3 sequences are present, 30% to 40% being singletons, with the ten largest covering about 17%. Their cognate antigens are unknown. The material sequenced was cultured PBMCs, taken from culture after CMV antigen stimulation. The receptor source for this set is a human donor in good health (CMV status not recorded). Some clones in this sample may be carry-over from other donors' samples.

V gene TRBV20-1 combines with J gene TRBJ2-7; D is unresolved. The V gene's germline CDR1 is DFQATT and CDR2 SNEGSKA (reference sequence). With 4 bases removed from V and 2 bases from J, the gap between germline ends came to 18 bases. The CDR3 loop spans 15 amino acids. In DNA, the CDR3 is TGCAGTGCTATGTCGGAGCCGCCGAAGACCTACGAGCAGTACTTC. Amino acids: CSAMSEPPKTYEQYF.

The chain links TRBV20-1 to TRBJ1-5, with D tentatively TRBD1 (6 bases). This CDR3 has 14 amino acids. V lost 5 bases and J lost 3, with 14 bases in between. Per the germline V gene, CDR1 is DFQATT and CDR2 is SNEGSKA (reference sequence). For the CDR3, the DNA is TGCAGTGCTCGTACAGGGAGGGTCAATCAGCCCCAGCATTTT. Protein: CSARTGRVNQPQHF.

The rearrangement links TRBV7-9 to TRBJ1-1; no firm D call. Trimming shortened V by 8 bases and J by 1 base, and 14 bases separated the two germline ends. Germline V gene data show CDR1 as SEHNR and CDR2 as FQNEAQ (reference sequence). The CDR3 loop spans 14 amino acids. The CDR3 loop reads CASGTPVGNTEAFF. DNA of the CDR3: TGTGCCAGCGGAACCCCCGTGGGGAACACTGAAGCTTTCTTT.

The genes are TRBV11-3 and TRBJ2-2; a possible D gene is TRBD2 (5 bases). The ends were cut back, 5 bases at V and 0 bases at J, with 10 bases in the middle. The CDR3 runs to 15 residues. Germline-derived CDR1 and CDR2 are SGHNT and YENEEA. DNA for the CDR3: TGTGCCAGCAGCCGACTACAAACGAACACCGGGGAGCTGTTTTTT. It specifies CASSRLQTNTGELFF.

This clonotype was seen many times. The chain couples TRBV7-2 to TRBJ2-1; possible D gene TRBD2, 6 bases. This CDR3 has 17 amino acids. Deletions cut 0 bases from V and 0 bases from J, with 12 bases between. In germline, CDR1 is SGHTA, CDR2 FQGNSA. CDR3 in amino acids: CASSLAGGINSYNEQFF. DNA of the CDR3: TGTGCCAGCAGCTTAGCTGGCGGGATCAACTCCTACAATGAGCAGTTCTTC.

In DNA form, the CDR3 reads TGTGCCAGCAGCGCCCGGTGGCTCGGGGAGACCCAGTACTTC. Protein: CASSARWLGETQYF. The chain has TRBV9 and TRBJ2-5; no firm D call. Germline V gene lookup returns CDR1 SGDLS and CDR2 YYNGEE. Trimming left V 3 bases short and J 5 bases short, with 14 bases between. The CDR3 consists of 14 residues. Full variable domain (outside the CDR3, taken from reference TRBV9 and TRBJ2-5): DSGVTQTPKHLITATGQRVTLRCSPRSGDLSVYWYQQSLDQGLQFLIQYYNGEERAKGNILERFSAQQFPDLHSELNLSSLELGDSALYFCASSARWLGETQYFGPGTRLLVL.

This clonotype was found a few times. The chain carries TRBV6-5 and TRBJ2-2; 8 bases line up with TRBD1. The germline V gene encodes CDR1 MNHEY and CDR2 SVGAGI. This CDR3 spans 16 amino acids. J gave up 6 bases and V 4 bases, and 10 bases lay outside the gene matches. The CDR3 sequence: CASSSLDRDGSGELFF. The CDR3 DNA reads as TGTGCCAGCAGTTCTCTGGACAGGGACGGATCCGGGGAGCTGTTTTTT.

This clonotype has a handful of counts. The CDR3 loop is CASSPLVSGSIDEQYV. The CDR3 coding sequence is TGTGCCAGCAGCCCGCTGGTGTCTGGATCTATCGACGAGCAGTACGTC. The chain links TRBV27 to TRBJ2-7; D is undetermined. The CDR3 totals 16 residues. The germline CDR1 and CDR2 sequences are MNHEY and SMNVEV (reference sequence). The V and J ends lost 6 bases and 5 bases respectively, with 23 bases between them.

The CDR3 region has the DNA TGTGCCAGCAGCGGAGGGTCAGACTTTAGCAATCAGCCCCAGCATTTT. It specifies CASSGGSDFSNQPQHF. This rearrangement joins TRBV7-9 to TRBJ1-5; D call uncertain. Germline V gene data show CDR1 as SEHNR and CDR2 as FQNEAQ (reference sequence). The CDR3 covers 16 residues. Deletions cut 5 bases from V and 0 bases from J, with 14 bases between.

The gene calls are TRBV11-2 and TRBJ2-3; TRBD2 agrees at 7 bases. The germline CDR1 and CDR2 sequences are SGHAT and FQNNGV. The CDR3 covers 16 residues. Unmatched junction bases numbered 13, after V lost 5 bases and J lost 5 bases. The CDR3 coding sequence is TGTGCCAGCAGCCCCGGGGGGACTCTAGATCAAGATACGCAGTATTTT. Translation gives CASSPGGTLDQDTQYF.

This clonotype was seen more than once but under ten times. This chain joins TRBV11-2 and TRBJ2-7, with 13 bases lining up with TRBD2. V shed 5 bases and J 5 bases; nucleotides not matched to a gene: 9. Germline V gene data show CDR1 as SGHAT and CDR2 as FQNNGV. The CDR3 is made up of 16 amino acids. The chain's CDR3 is CASSPRTSGRRHEQYF. The CDR3 bases are TGTGCCAGCAGCCCCCGGACTAGCGGGAGACGCCACGAGCAGTACTTC.

V is TRBV6-2 or TRBV6-3 and J is TRBJ2-4; D is possibly TRBD1 (6 bases). The germline V gene has CDR1 MNHEY and CDR2 SVGEGT. The length of the CDR3 is 18 residues. Trimming shortened V by 6 bases and J by 0 bases, and 21 bases separated the two germline ends. CDR3 region: CASSLGTLETLAKNIQYF. The CDR3 DNA follows: TGTGCCAGCAGCCTTGGGACACTCGAGACACTAGCCAAAAACATTCAGTACTTC.

The chain employs TRBV6-8 and TRBJ2-7; D unclear. The CDR3 runs 10 residues. Germline loops: CDR1 MNHGY, CDR2 SAAAGT. DNA for the CDR3: TGTGGTCTCAAAGGCTACGAGCAGTACGTC. This gives the protein CGLKGYEQYV.

The V gene is TRBV7-9, the J gene TRBJ2-1, with TRBD2 matching 11 bases. V dropped 5 bases and J dropped 9; count of bases not matched to a gene: 12. This CDR3 has 16 amino acids. Germline lookup yields CDR1 SEHNR and CDR2 FQNEAQ (reference sequence). This CDR3 reads CASSLERLAGNPEQFF. The CDR3 region has the DNA TGTGCCAGCAGCCTGGAAAGACTAGCGGGAAATCCTGAGCAGTTCTTC.

The J gene is TRBJ1-5, the V gene TRBV5-6; possibly TRBD1 for D (5 bases). CDR3 length: 16 amino acids. Per the germline V gene, CDR1 is SGHDT and CDR2 is YYEEEE. The ends were cut back, 1 base at V and 0 bases at J, with 11 bases in the middle. CDR3 protein: CASSLSGGYSNQPQHF. CDR3 sequence (DNA): TGTGCCAGCAGCTTGAGCGGGGGATATAGCAATCAGCCCCAGCATTTT.